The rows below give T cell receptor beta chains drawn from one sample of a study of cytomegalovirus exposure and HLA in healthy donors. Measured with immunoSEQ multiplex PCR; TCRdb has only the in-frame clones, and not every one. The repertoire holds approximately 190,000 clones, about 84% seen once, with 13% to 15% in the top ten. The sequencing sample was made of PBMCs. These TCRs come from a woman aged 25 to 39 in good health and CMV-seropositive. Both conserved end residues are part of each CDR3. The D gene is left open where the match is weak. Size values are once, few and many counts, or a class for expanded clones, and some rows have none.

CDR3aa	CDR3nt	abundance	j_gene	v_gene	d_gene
CASSPSQGAESEAFF	TGTGCCAGCTCACCTTCACAGGGGGCAGAGTCTGAAGCTTTCTTT	once	TRBJ1-1	TRBV18	TRBD1
CASSSPGQGNGYTF	TGTGCCAGCAGTTCTCCCGGACAGGGGAATGGCTACACCTTC	-	TRBJ1-2	TRBV6-5	TRBD1
CASSSGTGLVPNYGYTF	TGTGCCAGCAGCTCAGGGACAGGTTTAGTTCCCAACTATGGCTACACCTTC	-	TRBJ1-2	TRBV7-9	TRBD1
CASSLTGRHEQYF	TGTGCCAGCAGTTTAACAGGGCGCCACGAGCAGTACTTC	-	TRBJ2-7	TRBV28	-
CASSLVTGLMPYEQYF	TGTGCCAGCAGCTTGGTTACAGGGCTGATGCCCTACGAGCAGTACTTC	-	TRBJ2-7	TRBV5-4	-
CASSSPGGETQYF	TGTGCCAGCAGCTCCCCAGGGGGGGAGACCCAGTACTTC	once	TRBJ2-5	TRBV7-9	-
CATTRSPTFGTGELFF	TGTGCCACCACTAGGTCGCCCACCTTTGGGACCGGGGAGCTGTTTTTT	-	TRBJ2-2	TRBV6-6	-
CASSFWQNTEAFF	TGCGCCAGCAGCTTTTGGCAGAACACTGAAGCTTTCTTT	-	TRBJ1-1	TRBV5-1	-
CAWSVPGQGSYEQYF	TGTGCCTGGAGTGTACCAGGACAGGGGTCCTACGAGCAGTACTTC	-	TRBJ2-7	TRBV30	TRBD1
CASSNGGASGNTIYF	TGTGCCAGCAGTAACGGGGGGGCCTCTGGAAACACCATATATTTT	-	TRBJ1-3	TRBV6-5	-
CASSLQGGGTGELFF	TGTGCCAGCAGCCTGCAGGGAGGGGGGACCGGGGAGCTGTTTTTT	-	TRBJ2-2	TRBV27	-
CASSLPFGASTDTQYF	TGCGCCAGCAGCTTACCGTTTGGGGCAAGCACAGATACGCAGTATTTT	-	TRBJ2-3	TRBV5-1	-
CAWSPSGQPNYGYTF	TGTGCCTGGAGTCCCTCGGGACAGCCTAACTATGGCTACACCTTC	-	TRBJ1-2	TRBV30	TRBD1
CASSLGWSANQPQHF	TGTGCCAGCAGCTTAGGGTGGAGCGCCAATCAGCCCCAGCATTTT	-	TRBJ1-5	TRBV11-2	-
CASSLESLPAYEQYF	TGTGCCAGCAGCTTGGAAAGTCTACCTGCCTACGAGCAGTACTTC	once	TRBJ2-7	TRBV5-4	-
CAWDRGLVSGNTIYF	TGTGCCTGGGATCGGGGACTAGTCAGCGGAAACACCATATATTTT	-	TRBJ1-3	TRBV30	-
CSVEGVGSSYEQYF	TGCAGCGTTGAAGGGGTGGGGAGCTCCTACGAGCAGTACTTC	-	TRBJ2-7	TRBV29-1	-
CASSFGLFSGNTIYF	TGTGCCAGCAGCTTTGGACTCTTCTCTGGAAACACCATATATTTT	-	TRBJ1-3	TRBV7-8	-
CASSAPGTGVGNEQFF	TGTGCCAGTAGTGCCCCCGGGACAGGGGTAGGAAATGAGCAGTTCTTC	-	TRBJ2-1	TRBV19	TRBD1
CATSRDIPPGQGYQETQYF	TGTGCCACCAGCAGAGATATCCCTCCGGGACAGGGGTACCAAGAGACCCAGTACTTC	-	TRBJ2-5	TRBV15	TRBD1
CASSLQGADTQYF	TGCGCCAGCAGCCTCCAGGGGGCAGATACGCAGTATTTT	-	TRBJ2-3	TRBV4-3	TRBD1
CASSSDRLYGYTF	TGTGCCAGCAGCTCCGACAGACTCTATGGCTACACCTTC	-	TRBJ1-2	TRBV6-6	-
CSAELAREQFF	TGCAGTGCTGAGCTAGCGAGGGAGCAGTTCTTC	-	TRBJ2-1	TRBV20-1	-
CASRTSGGHSYNEQFF	TGTGCCAGCAGAACTAGCGGGGGTCACTCCTACAATGAGCAGTTCTTC	few	TRBJ2-1	TRBV2	TRBD2
CASSVARGNHGYTF	TGTGCCAGCAGCGTAGCTAGGGGGAACCATGGCTACACCTTC	-	TRBJ1-2	TRBV9	-
CASSLAQEDTQYF	TGTGCCAGCAGTCTCGCACAGGAAGATACGCAGTATTTT	few	TRBJ2-3	TRBV27	-
CASSRTQGAPTYNEQFF	TGTGCCAGCAGCCGCACCCAGGGGGCCCCTACCTACAATGAGCAGTTCTTC	-	TRBJ2-1	TRBV7-9	TRBD1
CASKPQGAKTTNEKLFF	TGTGCCAGCAAACCCCAGGGGGCGAAGACTACTAATGAAAAACTGTTTTTT	few	TRBJ1-4	TRBV25-1	TRBD1
CASSELGAREKLFF	TGTGCCAGCAGTGAACTGGGGGCAAGGGAAAAACTGTTTTTT	-	TRBJ1-4	TRBV6-1	-
CASTLGSGNEQFF	TGTGCCAGCACCTTGGGGTCGGGGAATGAGCAGTTCTTC	once	TRBJ2-1	TRBV11-2	-
CASSQGEGQGYYEQYF	TGCGCCAGCAGCCAAGGGGAGGGACAGGGATACTACGAGCAGTACTTC	-	TRBJ2-7	TRBV4-1	TRBD1
CASSFEPTAEQETQYF	TGCGCCAGCAGCTTCGAACCGACAGCCGAACAAGAGACCCAGTACTTC	-	TRBJ2-5	TRBV4-1	-
CASSSSEGSYNEQFF	TGTGCCAGCAGCTCTAGCGAAGGGTCCTACAATGAGCAGTTCTTC	-	TRBJ2-1	TRBV7-9	-
CASSDVEQVWYEQYF	TGCGCCAGCAGCGATGTCGAACAGGTCTGGTACGAGCAGTACTTC	-	TRBJ2-7	TRBV5-1	-
CASSLRRTGGSTGELFF	TGTGCCAGCAGCTTACGGCGGACAGGGGGTAGCACCGGGGAGCTGTTTTTT	-	TRBJ2-2	TRBV7-2	TRBD1
CASNLVGGADTGELFF	TGTGCCAGCAACTTGGTCGGGGGGGCGGACACCGGGGAGCTGTTTTTT	few	TRBJ2-2	TRBV5-4	TRBD2
CASDRGRDSNQPQHF	TGTGCCAGCGACCGGGGGAGGGATAGCAATCAGCCCCAGCATTTT	-	TRBJ1-5	TRBV2	-
CASSLQGLGTEAFF	TGTGCCAGCAGTTTACAGGGGTTGGGCACTGAAGCTTTCTTT	few	TRBJ1-1	TRBV28	-
CATSSRGLNTEAFF	TGTGCCACCAGCAGCAGAGGGTTGAACACTGAAGCTTTCTTT	few	TRBJ1-1	TRBV15	-
CASSLAKGAQYF	TGTGCCAGCAGCTTAGCGAAAGGGGCCCAGTACTTC	-	TRBJ2-5	TRBV7-2	-
CASGRDRDGGYTF	TGTGCCAGTGGCCGGGACAGGGATGGTGGCTACACCTTC	-	TRBJ1-2	TRBV19	TRBD1
CASSIAGGTYEQYF	TGTGCCAGCAGTATAGCGGGCGGAACCTACGAGCAGTACTTC	-	TRBJ2-7	TRBV28	TRBD2
CASSALDRVVTTSQYF	TGTGCCAGCAGTGCCCTGGACAGGGTAGTTACTACGTCGCAGTACTTC	-	TRBJ2-7	TRBV2	TRBD1
CAIRGTLAPGYTF	TGTGCCATCCGAGGAACCCTGGCGCCGGGCTACACCTTC	few	TRBJ1-2	TRBV10-3	-
CASSLLGGSTGELFF	TGTGCCAGCAGCTTATTAGGGGGTAGCACCGGGGAGCTGTTTTTT	-	TRBJ2-2	TRBV7-3	-
CAWSLGRKGDRLYF	TGTGCCTGGAGTTTGGGCCGGAAAGGGGACAGGTTGTACTTC	-	TRBJ2-7	TRBV30	TRBD1
CAWSSSGLAPEQYF	TGTGCCTGGAGTTCCTCTGGACTGGCCCCGGAGCAGTACTTC	few	TRBJ2-7	TRBV30	-
CASSSNRDISYEQYF	TGTGCCAGCAGTTCAAACCGGGACATCTCCTACGAGCAGTACTTC	few	TRBJ2-7	TRBV28	-
CASSLGQGTDTQYF	TGTGCCAGCAGTTTGGGACAGGGGACAGATACGCAGTATTTT	few	TRBJ2-3	TRBV6-5	TRBD1